This T cell receptor (beta chain) is drawn from a study of control samples from healthy donors and cancer patients. The CDR3 is 15 amino acids. The germline V gene has CDR1 MGHRA and CDR2 YSYEKL. The V and J ends lost 4 bases and 3 bases, in that order; junction bases with no gene match: 9. Profiling relied on immunoSEQ multiplex PCR, and the TCRdb table lists in-frame clones only, not all of them. The table records fewer than 70,000 clones, roughly 94% of them present only once. This clonotype originated in a man aged 25-45 years in good health. The sequenced material came from blood. V gene TRBV4-1 combines with J gene TRBJ2-7; 7 positions agree with TRBD1. The CDR3 protein is CASSPWGQGDYEQYF. The DNA of the CDR3 is TGCGCCAGCAGCCCGTGGGGCCAGGGGGACTACGAGCAGTACTTC.